The 31 T cell receptor beta chains reported below all come from one sample, sequenced in a study of graft-versus-host responses after intestinal transplantation. Repertoires were generated with immunoSEQ multiplex PCR, while TCRdb's copy carries only in-frame clones and drops some. In the table there are 50,000 to 75,000 clones, approximately 94% of which are singletons. The antigens these receptors bind are not known. The specimen was unstimulated CD4+ T cells sorted from spleen or lymph node cells, collected before transplant. The receptor set was obtained from a human donor who was the organ donor for an intestinal transplant.

The chain links TRBV5-1 to TRBJ1-1, with 7 positions matching TRBD1. With 4 bases clipped from V and 2 bases from J, the junction kept 8 bases outside the gene matches. Looked up from germline, CDR1 is SGHRS and CDR2 is YFSETQ. The CDR3 is 15 amino acids. CDR3 protein: CASSVGTVRNTEAFF. The CDR3 bases are TGCGCCAGCAGCGTGGGGACAGTTCGTAACACTGAAGCTTTCTTT.

The genes are TRBV19 and TRBJ1-5; TRBD1 might be the D (5 bases). Trimming stripped 1 base from V and 3 bases from J, with 10 bases between. Germline V CDR1 and CDR2: LNHDA, SQIVND (reference sequence). The CDR3 consists of 15 residues. For the CDR3, the DNA is TGTGCCAGTAGTATAGCTACAGGTGACAATCAGCCCCAGCATTTT. It codes for CASSIATGDNQPQHF. The full variable domain, completed using reference TRBV19 and TRBJ1-5, is DGGITQSPKYLFRKEGQNVTLSCEQNLNHDAMYWYRQDPGQGLRLIYYSQIVNDFQKGDIAEGYSVSREKKESFPLTVTSAQKNPTAFYLCASSIATGDNQPQHFGDGTRLSIL.

The chain has TRBV20-1 and TRBJ2-2, with D unresolved. The CDR3 is 10 residues long. The V gene's germline CDR1 is DFQATT and CDR2 SNEGSKA (reference sequence). V shed 5 bases and J shed 6 bases, with 4 bases lying between them. The CDR3 DNA follows: TGCAGTGCTCTAGCCGGGGAGCTGTTTTTT. Its protein product is CSALAGELFF.

V is TRBV27 and J is TRBJ2-5; a possible D gene is TRBD1 (5 bases). The CDR3 consists of 14 residues. With 6 bases removed from V and 9 bases from J, the gap between germline ends came to 20 bases. The germline CDR1 and CDR2 sequences are MNHEY and SMNVEV (reference sequence). This CDR3 is CASRPSRAHAPQYF. DNA for the CDR3: TGTGCCAGCAGACCCTCCAGGGCCCATGCCCCCCAGTACTTC.

This chain joins TRBV25-1 and TRBJ2-5; 9 nucleotides line up with TRBD1. Germline V gene data show CDR1 as MGHDK and CDR2 as SYGVNS. The CDR3 length is 16 residues. The V gene end was trimmed by 3 bases and the J gene end by 4 bases; junction bases not matched to a gene: 9. The CDR3 protein is CASSDGRVTGGETQYF. DNA of the CDR3: TGTGCCAGCAGTGACGGGCGGGTGACAGGGGGAGAGACCCAGTACTTC. Using reference TRBV25-1 and TRBJ2-5 for the parts outside the CDR3, the full variable domain is EADIYQTPRYLVIGTGKKITLECSQTMGHDKMYWYQQDPGMELHLIHYSYGVNSTEKGDLSSESTVSRIRTEHFPLTLESARPSHTSQYLCASSDGRVTGGETQYFGPGTRLLVL.

J is TRBJ1-4 and V is TRBV6-5; D call uncertain. Germline V gene data show CDR1 as MNHEY and CDR2 as SVGAGI. The germline V and J ends were trimmed by 0 bases and 3 bases, with 8 bases remaining between them. The length of the CDR3 is 15 residues. This CDR3 is CASSYSPGSNEKLFF. CDR3 DNA sequence: TGTGCCAGCAGTTACTCGCCGGGGTCTAATGAAAAACTGTTTTTT.

V usage is TRBV9 and J usage is TRBJ2-5, with 13 bases lining up with TRBD2. In germline, CDR1 is SGDLS, CDR2 YYNGEE. The CDR3 has 17 residues. J was trimmed by 5 bases and V by 3 bases; bases with no gene match: 10. The CDR3 sequence: CASSATAGLAGRETQYF. CDR3 DNA sequence: TGTGCCAGCAGCGCGACGGCGGGACTAGCGGGGAGGGAGACCCAGTACTTC.

This chain joins TRBV9 and TRBJ2-1; 11 positions agree with TRBD2. With V trimmed by 0 bases and J by 3 bases, 2 bases remained unmatched. The CDR3 totals 16 residues. Germline V gene lookup returns CDR1 SGDLS and CDR2 YYNGEE. Here the CDR3 DNA reads TGTGCCAGCAGCGTAGTAGCGGGGGGGATCTACAATGAGCAGTTCTTC. It yields the protein CASSVVAGGIYNEQFF.

The rearrangement links TRBV9 to TRBJ2-5; TRBD2 matches at 9 bases. The length of the CDR3 is 16 residues. Losses at the gene ends were 3 bases for V and 0 bases for J; bases not matched to a gene: 6. Germline V gene lookup returns CDR1 SGDLS and CDR2 YYNGEE. CDR3 protein: CASSARVAGDQETQYF. CDR3 bases: TGTGCCAGCAGCGCCAGGGTAGCGGGGGACCAAGAGACCCAGTACTTC. Complete variable domain (other parts from reference TRBV9 and TRBJ2-5): DSGVTQTPKHLITATGQRVTLRCSPRSGDLSVYWYQQSLDQGLQFLIQYYNGEERAKGNILERFSAQQFPDLHSELNLSSLELGDSALYFCASSARVAGDQETQYFGPGTRLLVL.

This clone has only one observation. The CDR3 bases are TGTGCCAGCAAAGAGTCAAACTCCTACGAGCAGTACTTC. Residues: CASKESNSYEQYF. The V gene is TRBV6-1, the J gene TRBJ2-7; D is uncertain. V lost 7 bases and J 0 bases, leaving 10 bases between the germline ends. The germline gives CDR1 MNHNS, CDR2 SASEGT. The CDR3 totals 13 residues.

J is TRBJ2-5 and V is TRBV7-2; 9 nucleotides line up with TRBD1. With V trimmed by 4 bases and J by 4 bases, 1 base remained unmatched. Germline assignment: CDR1 SGHTA and CDR2 FQGNSA. This CDR3 is 13 amino acids long. CDR3 coding DNA: TGTGCCAGCAGCTCGGACAGGGGAGAGACCCAGTACTTC. Protein: CASSSDRGETQYF. The complete variable domain, with remaining parts taken from reference TRBV7-2 and TRBJ2-5, reads GAGVSQSPSNKVTEKGKDVELRCDPISGHTALYWYRQSLGQGLEFLIYFQGNSAPDKSGLPSDRFSAERTGGSVSTLTIQRTQQEDSAVYLCASSSDRGETQYFGPGTRLLVL.

The rearrangement joins TRBV7-6 to TRBJ2-3, with 11 bases fitting TRBD2. CDR1 is SGHVS, CDR2 FNYEAQ, per germline. V shed 1 base and J 0 bases; nucleotides not matched to a gene: 6. This CDR3 has 18 residues. The CDR3 loop reads CASSLELTSGASTDTQYF. CDR3 sequence (DNA): TGTGCCAGCAGCTTAGAGCTGACTAGCGGGGCTAGCACAGATACGCAGTATTTT.

The V call is TRBV6-5, the J call TRBJ1-1; possibly TRBD1 for D (6 bases). This CDR3 comprises 14 residues. CDR1 and CDR2 from the germline V gene are MNHEY and SVGAGI. Trimming took 0 bases from V and 8 from J, leaving 13 bases between them. The CDR3 nucleotides are TGTGCCAGCAGTTACTCCAGGGGTACTACAGAAGCTTTCTTT. The encoded protein is CASSYSRGTTEAFF.

This rearrangement joins TRBV6-5 to TRBJ2-5, with 15 nucleotides matching TRBD2. Germline values: CDR1 MNHEY, CDR2 SVGAGI. The length of the CDR3 is 16 residues. J gave up 4 bases and V 2 bases, and 2 bases lay outside the gene matches. The chain's CDR3 is CASSYRGLAGGETQYF. As DNA, the CDR3 is TGTGCCAGCAGTTACCGGGGACTAGCGGGGGGAGAGACCCAGTACTTC.

The chain joins TRBV20-1 to TRBJ2-7, with D possibly being TRBD1 (5 bases). The V end was cut by 4 bases, the J end by 6 bases, with 10 bases between. Germline V CDR1 and CDR2: DFQATT, SNEGSKA (reference sequence). The length of the CDR3 is 11 residues. The CDR3: CSATQGGEQYF. CDR3 in DNA: TGCAGTGCTACCCAGGGTGGCGAGCAGTACTTC.

The chain couples TRBV9 to TRBJ1-6; D unclear. Between the trimmed V and J ends, which lost 4 bases and 8 bases, there was a span of 1 base. The CDR3 runs to 10 residues. Germline V CDR1 and CDR2: SGDLS, YYNGEE. CDR3 loop: CASSYSPLHF. The DNA of the CDR3 is TGTGCCAGCAGCTATTCACCCCTCCACTTT.

The chain employs TRBV6-5 and TRBJ1-2; D call uncertain. Trimming removed 2 bases from V and 1 base from J, with 2 bases in between. The V gene's germline CDR1 is MNHEY and CDR2 SVGAGI. The CDR3 length is 12 residues. In DNA form, the CDR3 reads TGTGCCAGCAGTTACAGTAACTATGGCTACACCTTC. This gives the protein CASSYSNYGYTF.

Concerning this clone: An end of the junction differs from the germline gene, which may be a read error. This CDR3 is also generated by other DNA sequences in the sample. V is TRBV12-5 and J is TRBJ1-5, with 7 bases that match TRBD1. Germline V gene lookup returns CDR1 LGHNT and CDR2 FRNRAP. This CDR3 is 13 amino acids long. The CDR3 DNA follows: TGTGCCAGTGCTGAGACAGGGAATCAGCCCCAGCATTTT. This sequence encodes CASAETGNQPQHF. The full variable domain, in which reference TRBV12-5 and TRBJ1-5 provide the parts outside the CDR3, is DARVTQTPRHKVTEMGQEVTMRCQPILGHNTVFWYRQTMMQGLELLAYFRNRAPLDDSGMPKDRFSAEMPDATLATLKIQPSEPRDSAVYFCASAETGNQPQHFGDGTRLSIL.

The V and J genes are TRBV2 and TRBJ1-2, with TRBD1 identical over 8 bases. Germline V gene lookup returns CDR1 SNHLY and CDR2 FYNNEI. The ends lost 6 bases at V and 11 bases at J; junction bases unmatched: 8. CDR3 length: 12 residues. In DNA, the CDR3 is TGTGCCAGCAGCCAGGACAGGGTTAAATACACCTTC. This codes for CASSQDRVKYTF.

The rearrangement joins TRBV4-1 to TRBJ2-3; 7 positions match TRBD2. The germline V gene has CDR1 MGHRA and CDR2 YSYEKL. This CDR3 is built from 12 residues. Unmatched junction bases numbered 1, after V lost 4 bases and J lost 6 bases. The CDR3 bases are TGCGCCAGCAGCCGGGGGGGGGATACGCAGTATTTT. Translated, it gives CASSRGGDTQYF.

This clone appeared once. This chain uses TRBV9 with TRBJ2-2; a weak D match, TRBD2 (6 bases). The germline V gene has CDR1 SGDLS and CDR2 YYNGEE. The CDR3 is made up of 17 amino acids. Trimming cost V 4 bases and J 6 bases, with 22 bases left between them. DNA of the CDR3: TGTGCCAGCAGCCTTTGGGGAGGACCCACCCACGCCGGGGAGCTGTTTTTT. Protein product: CASSLWGGPTHAGELFF.

V gene TRBV2 combines with J gene TRBJ2-3, with a possible D match to TRBD1 (6 bases). V dropped 7 bases and J dropped 1 base, with 12 bases sitting between them. Germline V gene lookup returns CDR1 SNHLY and CDR2 FYNNEI. This CDR3 is built from 14 residues. The CDR3 region has the DNA TGTGCCAGCAACGTGGGGGCGCGCACAGATACGCAGTATTTT. Protein sequence: CASNVGARTDTQYF.

The chain uses TRBV7-2 and TRBJ1-2; possibly TRBD1 for D (5 bases). V was pared by 3 bases and J by 4 bases, with 12 bases between. The germline gives CDR1 SGHTA, CDR2 FQGNSA. This CDR3 has 14 residues. This CDR3 is CASSFGQGSYGYTF. The CDR3 region has the DNA TGTGCCAGCAGCTTCGGGCAGGGTTCCTATGGCTACACCTTC. The variable domain in full, completed from reference TRBV7-2 and TRBJ1-2, reads GAGVSQSPSNKVTEKGKDVELRCDPISGHTALYWYRQSLGQGLEFLIYFQGNSAPDKSGLPSDRFSAERTGGSVSTLTIQRTQQEDSAVYLCASSFGQGSYGYTFGSGTRLTVV.

The chain uses TRBV5-4 and TRBJ2-7; 10 bases fit TRBD1. The germline gives CDR1 SGHNT, CDR2 YYREEE (reference sequence). CDR3 size: 14 residues. Trimming cost V 4 bases and J 3 bases; bases outside gene matches: 4. The CDR3 loop is CASSADRGGYEQYF. CDR3 bases: TGTGCCAGCAGCGCGGACAGGGGGGGCTACGAGCAGTACTTC.

The chain employs TRBV7-9 and TRBJ1-2, with 7 bases lining up with TRBD1. Germline loops: CDR1 SEHNR, CDR2 FQNEAQ (reference sequence). Germline trimming cut 5 bases from V and 3 bases from J; bases unmatched to any gene: 6. The CDR3 sequence is 14 residues long. This chain's CDR3 is CASSPDRAHYGYTF. The CDR3 DNA reads TGTGCCAGCAGCCCCGACAGGGCCCACTATGGCTACACCTTC.

The chain joins TRBV11-2 to TRBJ2-1; TRBD1 matches at 11 bases. Germline trimming cut 2 bases from V and 7 bases from J; bases unmatched to any gene: 7. There are 16 residues in the CDR3. The germline V gene has CDR1 SGHAT and CDR2 FQNNGV. CDR3 nucleotides: TGTGCCAGCAGCTTACCGGCGGACAGGGGGCTGAATGAGCAGTTCTTC. It translates to CASSLPADRGLNEQFF.

The chain couples TRBV5-1 to TRBJ2-5; D is uncertain. Trimming pared 0 bases from V and 2 bases from J, leaving 8 bases between. This CDR3 region has 14 residues. The germline gives CDR1 SGHRS, CDR2 YFSETQ. CDR3 protein: CASSLAAAQETQYF. CDR3 nucleotides: TGCGCCAGCAGCTTGGCCGCAGCGCAAGAGACCCAGTACTTC.

This clone has only one observation. The chain has TRBV5-4 and TRBJ2-4; 10 nucleotides agree with TRBD2. J lost 0 bases, V lost 2 bases, and 2 bases had no gene match. The V gene's germline CDR1 is SGHNT and CDR2 YYREEE (reference sequence). This CDR3 contains 16 residues. Here the CDR3 DNA reads TGTGCCAGCAGCTTAGCGGGGGGGCTAGCCAAAAACATTCAGTACTTC. This sequence encodes CASSLAGGLAKNIQYF.

This chain uses TRBV9 with TRBJ2-6; 8 nucleotides agree with TRBD1. CDR1 and CDR2 from the germline V gene are SGDLS and YYNGEE. The V segment lost 4 bases and the J segment 0 bases; nucleotides outside the gene matches: 9. The CDR3 covers 18 residues. The CDR3 nucleotides are TGTGCCAGCAGCCCGCGGACAGGGCTGGGCTCTGGGGCCAACGTCCTGACTTTC. Residues: CASSPRTGLGSGANVLTF.

The rearrangement joins TRBV5-4 to TRBJ2-2, with TRBD1 as a possible D gene (7 bases). CDR3 size: 18 residues. V lost 3 bases and J 8 bases, leaving 26 bases between the germline ends. Germline V gives CDR1 SGHNT, CDR2 YYREEE (reference sequence). The CDR3 reads CASSSRAPDRRALGELFF. The CDR3 DNA sequence: TGTGCCAGCAGCTCAAGGGCCCCGGACAGGAGGGCTTTAGGGGAGCTGTTTTTT.

This chain connects TRBV5-1 to TRBJ1-6; D remains unclear. CDR3 length: 12 amino acids. The germline V gene has CDR1 SGHRS and CDR2 YFSETQ. V dropped 6 bases and J dropped 10 bases, with 11 bases sitting between them. CDR3 amino acids: CASKEEESPLHF. The CDR3 region has the DNA TGCGCCAGCAAGGAAGAAGAATCACCCCTCCACTTT.